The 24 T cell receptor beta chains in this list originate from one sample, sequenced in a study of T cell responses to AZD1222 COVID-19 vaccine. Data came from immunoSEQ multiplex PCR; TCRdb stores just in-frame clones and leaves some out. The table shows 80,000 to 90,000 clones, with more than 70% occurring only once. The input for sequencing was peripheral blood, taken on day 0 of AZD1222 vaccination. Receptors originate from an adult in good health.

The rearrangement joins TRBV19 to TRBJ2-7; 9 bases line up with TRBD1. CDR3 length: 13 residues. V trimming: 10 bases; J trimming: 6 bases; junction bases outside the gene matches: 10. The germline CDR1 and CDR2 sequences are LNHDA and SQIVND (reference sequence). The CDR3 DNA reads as TGTGCCACCCAAGGACAGGGGCAGTCCGAGCAGTACTTC. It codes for CATQGQGQSEQYF.

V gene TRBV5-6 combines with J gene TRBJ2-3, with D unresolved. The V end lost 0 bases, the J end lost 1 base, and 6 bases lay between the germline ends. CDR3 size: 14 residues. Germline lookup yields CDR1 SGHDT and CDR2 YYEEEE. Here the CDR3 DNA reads TGTGCCAGCAGCTTGGGAACGGGCACAGATACGCAGTATTTT. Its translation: CASSLGTGTDTQYF.

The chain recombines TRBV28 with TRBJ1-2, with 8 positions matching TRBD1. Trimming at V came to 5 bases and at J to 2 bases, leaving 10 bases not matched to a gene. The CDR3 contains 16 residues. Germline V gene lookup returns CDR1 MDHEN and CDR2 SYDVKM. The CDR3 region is CASSTGGVEENYGYTF. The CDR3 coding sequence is TGTGCCAGCAGTACAGGGGGAGTTGAAGAGAACTATGGCTACACCTTC.

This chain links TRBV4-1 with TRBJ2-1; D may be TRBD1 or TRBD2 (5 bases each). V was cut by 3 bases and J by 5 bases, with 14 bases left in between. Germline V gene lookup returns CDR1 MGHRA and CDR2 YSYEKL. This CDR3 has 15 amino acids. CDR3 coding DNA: TGCGCCAGCAGCCAGACCGGGACCATCAACAATGAGCAGTTCTTC. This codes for CASSQTGTINNEQFF.

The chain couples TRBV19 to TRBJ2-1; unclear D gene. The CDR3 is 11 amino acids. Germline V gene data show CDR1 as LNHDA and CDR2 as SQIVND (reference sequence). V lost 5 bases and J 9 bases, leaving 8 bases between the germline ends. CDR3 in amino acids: CASSQASEQFF. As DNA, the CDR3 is TGTGCCAGTAGTCAAGCGTCTGAGCAGTTCTTC.

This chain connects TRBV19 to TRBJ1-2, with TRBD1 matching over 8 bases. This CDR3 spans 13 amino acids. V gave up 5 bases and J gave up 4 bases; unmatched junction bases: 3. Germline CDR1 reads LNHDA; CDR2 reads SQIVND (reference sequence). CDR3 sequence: CASSAQGGYGYTF. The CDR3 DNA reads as TGTGCCAGTAGTGCACAGGGGGGCTATGGCTACACCTTC.

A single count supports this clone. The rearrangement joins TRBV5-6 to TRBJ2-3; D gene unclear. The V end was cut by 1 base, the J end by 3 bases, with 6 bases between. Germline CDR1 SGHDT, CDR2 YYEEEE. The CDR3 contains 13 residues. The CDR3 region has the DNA TGTGCCAGCAGCTTGAAAGCGACAGATACGCAGTATTTT. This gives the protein CASSLKATDTQYF.

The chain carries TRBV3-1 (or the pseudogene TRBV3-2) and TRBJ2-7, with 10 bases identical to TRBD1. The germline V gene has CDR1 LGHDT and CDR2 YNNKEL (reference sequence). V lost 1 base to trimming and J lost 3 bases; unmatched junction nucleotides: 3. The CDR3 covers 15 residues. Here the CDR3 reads CASSQGGQGSYEQYF. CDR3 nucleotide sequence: TGTGCCAGCAGCCAAGGGGGACAGGGGAGCTACGAGCAGTACTTC.

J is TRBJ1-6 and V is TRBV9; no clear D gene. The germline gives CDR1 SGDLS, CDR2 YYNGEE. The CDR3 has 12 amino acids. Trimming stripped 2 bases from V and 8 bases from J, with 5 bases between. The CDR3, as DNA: TGTGCCAGCAGCGTGAGCCATTCACCCCTCCACTTT. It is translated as CASSVSHSPLHF.

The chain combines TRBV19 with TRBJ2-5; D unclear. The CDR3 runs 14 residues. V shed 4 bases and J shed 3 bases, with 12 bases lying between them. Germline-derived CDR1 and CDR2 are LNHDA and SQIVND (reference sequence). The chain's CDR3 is CASSTAATEETQYF. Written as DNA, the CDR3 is TGTGCCAGTAGTACGGCGGCAACGGAAGAGACCCAGTACTTC.

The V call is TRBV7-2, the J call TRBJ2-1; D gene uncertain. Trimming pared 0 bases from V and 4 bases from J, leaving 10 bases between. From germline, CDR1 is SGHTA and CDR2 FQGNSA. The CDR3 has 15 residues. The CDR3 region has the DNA TGTGCCAGCAGCTTAGCCGTGACAAATTACAATGAGCAGTTCTTC. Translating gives CASSLAVTNYNEQFF.

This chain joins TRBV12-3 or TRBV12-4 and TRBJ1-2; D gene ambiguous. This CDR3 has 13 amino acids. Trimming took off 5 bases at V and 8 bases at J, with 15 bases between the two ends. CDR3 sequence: CASSENGLLGYTF. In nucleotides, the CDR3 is TGTGCCAGCAGTGAGAATGGCCTATTAGGCTACACCTTC.

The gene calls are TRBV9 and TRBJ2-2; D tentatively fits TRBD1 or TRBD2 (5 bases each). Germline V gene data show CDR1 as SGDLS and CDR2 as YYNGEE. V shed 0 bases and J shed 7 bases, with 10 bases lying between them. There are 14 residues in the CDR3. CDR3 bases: TGTGCCAGCAGCGTAGTGGGGGAGAGCGGGGAGCTGTTTTTT. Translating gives CASSVVGESGELFF.

The chain's CDR3 is CASSTGGWSEAFF. The DNA for the CDR3 is TGTGCCAGCTCAACAGGGGGATGGTCTGAAGCTTTCTTT. The chain has TRBV18 and TRBJ1-1; 8 bases map to TRBD1. The V and J ends lost 5 bases and 6 bases, in that order; junction bases with no gene match: 5. The CDR3 covers 13 residues. The germline V gene has CDR1 KGHSH and CDR2 LQKENI.

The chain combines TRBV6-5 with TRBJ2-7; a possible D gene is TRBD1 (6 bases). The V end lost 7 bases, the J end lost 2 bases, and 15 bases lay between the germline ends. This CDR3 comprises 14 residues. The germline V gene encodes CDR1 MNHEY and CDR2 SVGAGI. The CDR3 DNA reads TGTGCCAGCAACCCCGGGACATCGACCTACGAGCAGTACTTC. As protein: CASNPGTSTYEQYF.

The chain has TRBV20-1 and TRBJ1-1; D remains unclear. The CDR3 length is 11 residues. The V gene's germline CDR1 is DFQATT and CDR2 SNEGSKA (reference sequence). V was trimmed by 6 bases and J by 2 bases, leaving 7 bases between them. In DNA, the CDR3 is TGCAGTGCAAGACAAAACACTGAAGCTTTCTTT. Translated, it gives CSARQNTEAFF.

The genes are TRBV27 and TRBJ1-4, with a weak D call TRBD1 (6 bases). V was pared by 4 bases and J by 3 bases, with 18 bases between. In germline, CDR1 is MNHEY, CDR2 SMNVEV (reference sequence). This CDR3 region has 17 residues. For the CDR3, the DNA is TGTGCCAGCAGTTCAATTAGACAGGTCGGGGCTAATGAAAAACTGTTTTTT. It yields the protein CASSSIRQVGANEKLFF.

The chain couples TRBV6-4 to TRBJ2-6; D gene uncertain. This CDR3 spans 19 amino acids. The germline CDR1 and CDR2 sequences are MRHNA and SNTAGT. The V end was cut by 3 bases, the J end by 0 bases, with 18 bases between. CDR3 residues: CASSDGRVGPNSGANVLTF. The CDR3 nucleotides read TGTGCCAGCAGTGATGGTAGGGTAGGCCCCAACTCTGGGGCCAACGTCCTGACTTTC.

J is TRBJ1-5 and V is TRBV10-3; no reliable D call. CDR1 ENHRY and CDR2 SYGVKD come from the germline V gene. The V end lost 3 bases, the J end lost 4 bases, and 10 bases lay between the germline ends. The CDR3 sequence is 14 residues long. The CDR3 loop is CAISDKTGNQPQHF. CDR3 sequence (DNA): TGTGCCATCAGTGACAAGACTGGGAATCAGCCCCAGCATTTT.

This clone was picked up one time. In DNA, the CDR3 is TGCAGCGTAAGGACAGGGGACAATCAGCCCCAGCATTTT. It encodes CSVRTGDNQPQHF. The chain carries TRBV29-1 and TRBJ1-5; 9 bases are a match to TRBD1. The CDR3 contains 13 residues. V lost 6 bases to trimming and J lost 3 bases; unmatched junction nucleotides: 3. The V gene's germline CDR1 is SQVTM and CDR2 ANQGSEA.

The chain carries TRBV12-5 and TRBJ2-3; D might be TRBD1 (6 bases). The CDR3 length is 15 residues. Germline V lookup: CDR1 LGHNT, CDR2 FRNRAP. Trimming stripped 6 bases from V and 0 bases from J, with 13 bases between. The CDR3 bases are TGTGCTAGTGGCCGGGGACAATCTAGCACAGATACGCAGTATTTT. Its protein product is CASGRGQSSTDTQYF.

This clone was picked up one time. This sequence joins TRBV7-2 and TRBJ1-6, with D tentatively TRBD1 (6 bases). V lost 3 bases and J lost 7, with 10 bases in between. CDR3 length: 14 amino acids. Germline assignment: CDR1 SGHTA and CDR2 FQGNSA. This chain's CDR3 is CASSFATGNSPLHF. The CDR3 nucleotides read TGTGCCAGCAGCTTTGCCACAGGGAATTCACCCCTCCACTTT.

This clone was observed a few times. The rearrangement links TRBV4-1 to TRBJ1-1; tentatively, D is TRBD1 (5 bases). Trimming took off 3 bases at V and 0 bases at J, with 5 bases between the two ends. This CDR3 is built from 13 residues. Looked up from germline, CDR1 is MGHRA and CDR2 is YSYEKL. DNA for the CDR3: TGCGCCAGCAGCCAGGGGGTGAACACTGAAGCTTTCTTT. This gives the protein CASSQGVNTEAFF.

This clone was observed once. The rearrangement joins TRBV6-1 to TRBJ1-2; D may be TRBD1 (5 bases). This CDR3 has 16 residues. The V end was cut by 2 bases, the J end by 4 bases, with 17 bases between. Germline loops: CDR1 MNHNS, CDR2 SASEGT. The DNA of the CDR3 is TGTGCCAGCAGTGAATTGGGGAACAGGAGGATCTATGGCTACACCTTC. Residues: CASSELGNRRIYGYTF.